A selection of T cell receptor beta chains follows, all from one sample in a study of cytomegalovirus exposure and HLA in healthy donors. Assay: immunoSEQ multiplex PCR; the TCRdb copy retains only in-frame clones and omits some. The table includes more than 70,000 clones, 77% detected once. Specimen: PBMCs. Receptors were obtained from a boy between 10 and 17 years old in good health and CMV-seronegative. The CDR3 runs from the conserved cysteine through the conserved F or W. A D gene is named only where the DNA matches it firmly. Clone size appears in some rows only: once, few, many, or a class for an expanded clone.

v_call,d_call,clone_size,j_call,cdr3_aa,cdr3_nt
TRBV27,NA,few,TRBJ2-7,CASSLSTGYEQYF,TGTGCCAGCAGTTTATCCACGGGCTACGAGCAGTACTTC
TRBV5-6,NA,few,TRBJ1-5,CASSSLNQPQHF,TGTGCCAGCAGCTCCCTCAATCAGCCCCAGCATTTT
TRBV27,NA,NA,TRBJ1-5,CASSFRHRSQPQHF,TGTGCCAGCAGTTTTCGCCATAGGAGTCAGCCCCAGCATTTT
TRBV25-1,NA,NA,TRBJ1-1,CASSRGGGTEAFF,TGTGCCAGCAGTCGCGGGGGAGGGACTGAAGCTTTCTTT
TRBV30,NA,NA,TRBJ2-7,CAWNGQISYEQYF,TGTGCCTGGAATGGACAGATCTCCTACGAGCAGTACTTC
TRBV15,NA,once,TRBJ1-6,CATSRDGLGNSPLHF,TGTGCCACCAGCAGAGATGGTTTGGGCAATTCACCCCTCCACTTT
TRBV7-9,NA,NA,TRBJ1-5,CASSSPGQESQPQHF,TGTGCCAGCAGCTCCCCGGGACAAGAATCTCAGCCCCAGCATTTT
TRBV7-9,NA,NA,TRBJ1-4,CASSLDSIALNEKLFF,TGTGCCAGCAGCCTCGACAGCATAGCTCTTAATGAAAAACTGTTTTTT
TRBV29-1,NA,NA,TRBJ2-3,CSVGTVDTQYF,TGCAGCGTCGGGACTGTTGATACGCAGTATTTT
TRBV2,NA,few,TRBJ2-5,CASSPSELGQYF,TGTGCCAGCAGCCCTAGCGAATTAGGCCAGTACTTC
TRBV6-5,NA,few,TRBJ1-2,CASMGGYGYTF,TGTGCCAGCATGGGGGGCTATGGCTACACCTTC
TRBV6-1,NA,NA,TRBJ2-3,CASSATGSSTDTQYF,TGTGCCAGCAGTGCCACAGGGTCAAGCACAGATACGCAGTATTTT
TRBV25-1,NA,few,TRBJ1-1,CASSRGGYTEAFF,TGTGCCAGCAGTCGGGGGGGCTACACTGAAGCTTTCTTT
TRBV19,NA,few,TRBJ1-5,CASGRGNQPQHF,TGTGCCAGCGGCAGGGGCAATCAGCCCCAGCATTTT
TRBV4-1,NA,NA,TRBJ1-1,CASSQGGGRQGNTEAFF,TGCGCCAGCAGCCAAGGGGGCGGGAGGCAAGGGAACACTGAAGCTTTCTTT
TRBV5-1,TRBD2,NA,TRBJ2-7,CASSFQAGGSYEQYF,TGCGCCAGCAGCTTCCAAGCGGGGGGCTCCTACGAGCAGTACTTC
TRBV15,NA,NA,TRBJ2-1,CATSRDRASPYNEQFF,TGTGCCACCAGCAGAGATAGGGCTAGCCCCTACAATGAGCAGTTCTTC
TRBV25-1,NA,NA,TRBJ2-7,CASSVRGNQYEQYF,TGTGCCAGCAGTGTTCGAGGGAATCAATACGAGCAGTACTTC
TRBV28,NA,NA,TRBJ1-2,CASSMTVRGYTF,TGTGCCAGCAGCATGACAGTACGTGGCTACACCTTC
TRBV4-3,TRBD1,NA,TRBJ1-2,CASSQGTGGAWGYTF,TGCGCCAGCAGCCAAGGGACAGGGGGCGCTTGGGGCTACACCTTC
TRBV7-9,NA,NA,TRBJ2-3,CASTRPIPEDTQYF,TGTGCCAGCACTAGACCGATTCCTGAGGATACGCAGTATTTT
TRBV29-1,TRBD1,NA,TRBJ1-2,CSSYRSGTGNNYGYTF,TGCAGCTCGTATCGGTCCGGGACAGGGAATAACTATGGCTACACCTTC
TRBV27,TRBD1,NA,TRBJ2-7,CASSLGQGAYEQYF,TGTGCCAGCAGCTTGGGACAGGGGGCCTACGAGCAGTACTTC
TRBV7-6,NA,NA,TRBJ1-1,CASSLGSQGSNTEAFF,TGTGCCAGCAGCTTAGGTTCACAGGGCTCGAACACTGAAGCTTTCTTT
TRBV7-9,NA,NA,TRBJ2-1,CASSPPDIGVHEQFF,TGTGCCAGCAGCCCCCCGGACATAGGGGTACATGAGCAGTTCTTC
TRBV5-8,NA,few,TRBJ2-5,CASSFGQGKQETQYF,TGTGCCAGCAGCTTTGGGCAGGGAAAGCAAGAGACCCAGTACTTC
TRBV7-9,NA,few,TRBJ2-7,CASSPVLALISYEQYF,TGTGCCAGCAGCCCAGTCCTAGCCCTAATCTCCTACGAGCAGTACTTC
TRBV29-1,NA,once,TRBJ2-1,CSVDTGFDEQFF,TGCAGCGTTGATACAGGGTTCGATGAGCAGTTCTTC
TRBV18,TRBD1,few,TRBJ1-5,CASSPGTGSNQPQHF,TGTGCCAGCTCCCCCGGGACAGGGAGCAATCAGCCCCAGCATTTT
TRBV7-9,NA,few,TRBJ2-1,CASNPTQGYNEQFF,TGTGCCAGCAACCCAACACAGGGATACAATGAGCAGTTCTTC
TRBV7-2,TRBD2,NA,TRBJ2-1,CASSWGGEQFF,TGTGCCAGCAGCTGGGGGGGTGAGCAGTTCTTC
TRBV14,NA,NA,TRBJ1-4,CASSQDWSRGFQEKLFF,TGTGCCAGCAGCCAAGATTGGAGTCGGGGGTTTCAAGAAAAACTGTTTTTT
TRBV4-2,NA,NA,TRBJ1-5,CASSHHWASVSNQPQHF,TGTGCCAGCAGTCATCATTGGGCCTCCGTAAGCAATCAGCCCCAGCATTTT
TRBV28,NA,NA,TRBJ2-1,CASRVGGSSYNEQFF,TGTGCCAGCAGGGTTGGGGGGAGCTCCTACAATGAGCAGTTCTTC
TRBV5-4,TRBD1,NA,TRBJ1-3,CASSSGQGRPFGNTIYF,TGTGCCAGCAGCTCCGGACAGGGCAGACCTTTTGGAAACACCATATATTTT
TRBV19,NA,few,TRBJ2-7,CASSFGSVSYEQYF,TGTGCCAGTAGTTTCGGTTCGGTCTCCTACGAGCAGTACTTC
TRBV5-4,NA,few,TRBJ2-7,CASSFSSEQYF,TGTGCCAGCAGCTTTTCGTCCGAGCAGTACTTC
TRBV30,NA,NA,TRBJ2-7,CAWKGQSYEQYF,TGTGCCTGGAAAGGACAGAGCTACGAGCAGTACTTC
TRBV7-2,NA,NA,TRBJ2-3,CASSRTRVRTDTQYF,TGTGCCAGCAGCCGAACTAGAGTTCGCACAGATACGCAGTATTTT
TRBV2,TRBD1,NA,TRBJ2-1,CASSERTGRNEQFF,TGTGCCAGCAGTGAAAGGACAGGGAGGAATGAGCAGTTCTTC
TRBV7-2,NA,NA,TRBJ1-2,CASSLERSLYGYTF,TGTGCCAGCAGCTTAGAACGGAGTCTCTATGGCTACACCTTC
TRBV25-1,NA,NA,TRBJ2-7,CASSELGSSYEQYF,TGTGCCAGCAGTGAATTGGGCAGCTCCTACGAGCAGTACTTC
TRBV19,NA,NA,TRBJ1-5,CASRESGNQPQHF,TGTGCCAGTAGGGAGTCGGGCAATCAGCCCCAGCATTTT
TRBV30,NA,NA,TRBJ2-3,CAWSHSGSRADTQYF,TGTGCCTGGAGCCACTCTGGGAGTAGAGCAGATACGCAGTATTTT
TRBV6-5,NA,NA,TRBJ1-1,CASSSQAGGGAFF,TGTGCCAGCAGTTCCCAGGCGGGGGGGGGAGCTTTCTTT